This entry lists 18 T cell receptor beta chains sequenced from one sample in a study of T cells in women clearing cervical HPV infection (dated by TCRdb to the late 2010s). Library preparation was by the immunoSEQ multiplex PCR assay. TCRdb carries this immuneACCESS record with in-frame sequences only. Its versions omit some clonotypes, under half of them owing to an unresolved V gene in the studies checked, with the rest unexplained. The sample table gives over 45,000 clones. The ten biggest clones cover 0.95% to 1% of the sample. The sequenced material came from blood buffy coat. These receptor sequences come from a woman between 18 and 69 years old with a cervical HPV16 infection that either progressed to CIN3+ or cleared (not recorded which).

A word on this clone: The read ends 3 residues shy of where the CDR3 ends; the end is completed using the germline J gene. V is TRBV19 and J is TRBJ2-7; the match to TRBD1 covers 8 bases. CDR1 is LNHDA, CDR2 SQIVND, per germline (reference sequence). The length of the CDR3 is 15 residues. With 3 bases clipped from V and 2 bases from J, the junction kept 6 bases outside the gene matches. The CDR3: CASSMKAGGPYEQYF. The CDR3 DNA, read in part, is TGTGCCAGTAGTATGAAGGCAGGGGGCCCCTACGAG.

The CDR3 loop is CASSERGETQYF. The DNA read from the CDR3 is TGTGCCAGCAGTGAGCGGGGGGAGACC. This chain joins TRBV2 and TRBJ2-5; 7 bases match TRBD2. The read terminates 3 residues ahead of where the CDR3 ends, so the germline J gene completes it. Germline CDR1 and CDR2: SNHLY and FYNNEI. V lost 3 bases, J lost 5 bases, and 0 bases stayed unmatched. CDR3 size: 12 residues.

Worth noting for this clone: The CDR3 goes on 3 residues after the read ends, and that part is filled in from the germline J gene. The rearrangement links TRBV20-1 to TRBJ2-2; 8 positions match TRBD2. CDR1 and CDR2 from the germline V gene are DFQATT and SNEGSKA (reference sequence). V was clipped by 1 base and J by 4 bases; unmatched bases: 2. This CDR3 contains 14 residues. CDR3 amino acids: CSARGLAGTGELFF. The part of the CDR3 DNA that was read is TGCAGTGCTAGAGGGCTAGCGGGCACCGGGGAG.

A note on this clone: The CDR3 is cut off 3 residues early in the read; its end comes from the germline J gene. The V call is TRBV6-1, the J call TRBJ1-1; 12 bases align to TRBD1. Germline loops: CDR1 MNHNS, CDR2 SASEGT. This CDR3 spans 16 amino acids. V was clipped by 4 bases and J by 5 bases; unmatched bases: 8. The covered CDR3 bases are TGTGCCAGCAGTGCCGGGACAGGGGGCGGTAGAACTGAA. It codes for CASSAGTGGGRTE. The complete CDR3 reads CASSAGTGGGRTEAFF.

Of note for this clone: The read ends 3 residues before the CDR3 terminus; that terminus is restored from the germline J gene. The chain recombines TRBV10-2 with TRBJ2-1; D remains ambiguous. The CDR3 loop spans 13 amino acids. CDR1 is WSHSY and CDR2 is SAAADI in the germline V gene. V lost 2 bases, J lost 9 bases, and 11 bases lay in between. CDR3 protein: CASSEPGWSEQFF. The DNA read from the CDR3 is TGCGCCAGCAGTGAGCCGGGTTGGAGTGAG.

Regarding this clone: The CDR3 goes on 3 residues after the read ends, and that part is filled in from the germline J gene. The rearrangement links TRBV14 to TRBJ1-2, with D perhaps TRBD1 (5 bases). The V and J ends lost 0 bases and 4 bases respectively, with 12 bases between them. Germline CDR1 and CDR2: SGHDN and FVKESK. The CDR3 is 15 amino acids. CDR3 DNA (partial): TGTGCCAGCAGCCAAGATTTCAGGGTGGGCTATGGC. Amino acid sequence: CASSQDFRVGYG. The full CDR3 is CASSQDFRVGYGYTF. Filled out from reference TRBV14 and TRBJ1-2, the complete variable domain reads EAGVTQFPSHSVIEKGQTVTLRCDPISGHDNLYWYRRVMGKEIKFLLHFVKESKQDESGMPNNRFLAERTGGTYSTLKVQPAELEDSGVYFCASSQDFRVGYGYTFGSGTRLTVV.

About this clone itself: The observed sequence ends 3 residues before the CDR3 terminus, with the missing tail filled in from the germline J gene. V gene TRBV30 combines with J gene TRBJ2-5; 16 nucleotides match TRBD2. The V segment lost 4 bases and the J segment 7 bases; nucleotides outside the gene matches: 6. Per germline, CDR1 GTSNPN and CDR2 SVGIG (reference sequence). The CDR3 extends over 15 amino acids. Incomplete CDR3 DNA: TGTGCCTGGAACACGGGACTAGCGGGGGGGCCGACC. Its protein product is CAWNTGLAGGPT. The complete CDR3 sequence is CAWNTGLAGGPTQYF.

In regard to this clone: The CDR3 end lies 3 residues beyond the end of the read and is filled in from the germline J gene. The V gene is TRBV7-3, the J gene TRBJ2-2; weak D call: TRBD1 (6 bases). The germline gives CDR1 SGHTA, CDR2 FQGTGA. This CDR3 is 14 amino acids long. CDR3 DNA, as far as it was read: TGTGCCAGCAGCTCTCAGGGGCGGAATTCACCG. Translation: CASSSQGRNSP. The complete CDR3 sequence is CASSSQGRNSPLFF.

As regards this clone: From the germline J gene comes the end of the CDR3, since the read stops 3 residues before it. J is TRBJ2-7 and V is TRBV29-1, with a weak D call TRBD2 (5 bases). There are 11 residues in the CDR3. Germline CDR1 SQVTM, CDR2 ANQGSEA. The V gene lost 2 bases and the J gene lost 5 bases, with 7 bases spanning the gap. The CDR3 reads CSVESGNEQYF. Incomplete CDR3 DNA: TGCAGCGTTGAAAGCGGAAACGAG.

Remarks on this clone: The read ends 3 residues shy of where the CDR3 ends; the end is completed using the germline J gene. The rearrangement uses TRBV19 and TRBJ1-1; no reliable D call. The length of the CDR3 is 12 residues. CDR1 is LNHDA, CDR2 SQIVND, per germline (reference sequence). Trimming removed 2 bases from V and 1 base from J, with 2 bases in between. CDR3 DNA (partial): TGTGCCAGTAGTATACAGAACACTGAA. Translation gives CASSIQNTE. The CDR3, in full, reads CASSIQNTEAFF. The full variable domain, with the rest looked up from reference TRBV19 and TRBJ1-1, is DGGITQSPKYLFRKEGQNVTLSCEQNLNHDAMYWYRQDPGQGLRLIYYSQIVNDFQKGDIAEGYSVSREKKESFPLTVTSAQKNPTAFYLCASSIQNTEAFFGQGTRLTVV.

A remark on this clone: The CDR3 end lies 3 residues beyond the end of the read and is filled in from the germline J gene. The chain links TRBV5-4 to TRBJ2-3; D is undetermined. CDR1 is SGHNT and CDR2 is YYREEE in the germline V gene (reference sequence). V was shortened by 1 base and J by 2 bases, with 5 bases between the two germline ends. This CDR3 has 13 amino acids. CDR3 DNA (partial): TGTGCCAGCAGCTTGACTAACACAGATACG. Protein: CASSLTNTDT. The CDR3 in full is CASSLTNTDTQYF.

Details on this clone: The CDR3 end lies 3 residues beyond the end of the read and is filled in from the germline J gene. The chain combines TRBV19 with TRBJ1-1, with no clear D. The V end lost 3 bases, the J end lost 4 bases, and 9 bases lay between the germline ends. This CDR3 contains 13 residues. Germline lookup yields CDR1 LNHDA and CDR2 SQIVND (reference sequence). The sequenced part of the CDR3 DNA is TGTGCCAGTAGTATTTCGTCAGTCACTGAA. Translation: CASSISSVTE. The CDR3 reads in full as CASSISSVTEAFF.

With respect to this clone: The read finishes 3 residues shy of the CDR3 end, and the germline J gene is used to complete it. The chain carries TRBV25-1 and TRBJ2-1; TRBD2 aligns across 10 bases. The CDR3 extends over 13 amino acids. Trimming removed 7 bases from V and 4 bases from J; junction bases left unmatched: 1. CDR1 MGHDK and CDR2 SYGVNS come from the germline V gene. Incomplete CDR3 DNA: TGTGCCAGCATAGCGGGGGGATACAATGAG. It specifies CASIAGGYNE. The entire CDR3 protein reads CASIAGGYNEQFF.

With respect to this clone: Read coverage stops 3 residues before the CDR3 terminus; the germline J gene supplies the remainder. The chain couples TRBV6-1 to TRBJ2-2; D perhaps matches TRBD1 (5 bases). Germline V gene sequence: CDR1 MNHNS, CDR2 SASEGT. The CDR3 spans 16 residues. CDR3 in amino acids: CASSEAPPSGANVLFF. CDR3 DNA (partial): TGTGCCAGCAGTGAAGCGCCGCCCTCTGGGGCCAACGTG.

CDR3: CASSLEGADNSPLFF. The DNA read from the CDR3 is TGTGCCAGCAGCTTGGAAGGGGCGGATAATTCACCG. The chain employs TRBV5-6 and TRBJ2-2; weak D call: TRBD1 (5 bases). The read halts 3 residues ahead of the CDR3 end, with the missing end drawn from the germline J gene. CDR3 length: 15 amino acids. CDR1 and CDR2 from the germline V gene are SGHDT and YYEEEE.

Points on this clone: The read ends 3 residues early relative to the CDR3; the germline J gene fills the gap. The V call is TRBV5-1, the J call TRBJ2-2; TRBD2 matches at 9 bases. The CDR3 sequence is 14 residues long. The J segment lost 7 bases and the V segment lost 6 bases, leaving 7 bases of the junction unmatched. Per the germline V gene, CDR1 is SGHRS and CDR2 is YFSETQ. CDR3 sequence reads: CASKERGDYGELFF. The DNA read from the CDR3 is TGCGCCAGCAAGGAGCGGGGGGATTACGGGGAG. The full variable domain, rest sourced from reference TRBV5-1 and TRBJ2-2, is KAGVTQTPRYLIKTRGQQVTLSCSPISGHRSVSWYQQTPGQGLQFLFEYFSETQRNKGNFPGRFSGRQFSNSRSEMNVSTLELGDSALYLCASKERGDYGELFFGEGSRLTVL.

Concerning this clone: At one of its ends the junction is not consistent with the germline gene, which may arise from a read error. Other DNA sequences from this sample encode an identical CDR3 as well. CDR3 amino acids: CASSIGGQGNTIYF. The covered CDR3 bases are TGTGCCAGTAGCATCGGGGGACAGGGAAACACA. The chain combines TRBV19 with TRBJ1-3; 9 positions agree with TRBD1. The read ends 3 residues early relative to the CDR3; the germline J gene fills the gap. This CDR3 is built from 14 residues. CDR1 LNHDA and CDR2 SQIVND come from the germline V gene (reference sequence).

Note on this clone: The CDR3 end falls 3 residues outside the read, so it is completed with the germline J gene. The rearrangement uses TRBV19 and TRBJ2-2; D is possibly TRBD1 (5 bases). There are 16 residues in the CDR3. Germline CDR1 is LNHDA and CDR2 is SQIVND (reference sequence). CDR3 loop: CASSVRQGMANEKLFF. CDR3 bases read: TGTGCCAGTAGTGTCCGTCAGGGAATGGCTAATGAAAAG.